Listed here are 17 T cell receptor beta chains from one sample, sequenced in a study of vaccination and CD4 T cells after COVID-19. No cognate antigen is known for these TCRs. Treatment meaning: roughly ten-day PBMC culture with coronavirus spike peptide pools or control peptides (ViraFEST assay). The Oncomine TCR Beta short-read assay sequenced DNA from cultured CD4+ T cells. TCRdb passed the PCR reads through MiXCR, listing each CDR3 protein once. The table records 4,000 to 5,000 distinct CDR3 sequences, roughly two fifths of them present only once. The source material was CD4+ T cells from blood, cultured in vitro, sampled after SARS-CoV-2 vaccination. These receptors all come from a human donor who had recovered from COVID-19.

The chain recombines TRBV4-2 with TRBJ2-1; 7 positions match TRBD2. V shed 1 base and J 2 bases; nucleotides not matched to a gene: 5. CDR3 length: 16 amino acids. Germline V lookup: CDR1 LGHNA, CDR2 YNFKEQ. This CDR3 is CASSQVPGLAYNEQFF. The CDR3 DNA reads as TGTGCCAGCAGCCAAGTTCCAGGACTAGCCTACAATGAGCAGTTCTTC.

The chain is built from TRBV12-3 or TRBV12-4 and TRBJ2-5; 7 bases are shared with TRBD1. The CDR3 extends over 14 amino acids. J lost 3 bases, V lost 5 bases, and 6 bases had no gene match. CDR3 residues: CASSLGQVEETQYF. The CDR3, as DNA: TGTGCCAGCAGTCTCGGACAGGTGGAAGAGACCCAGTACTTC.

DNA for the CDR3: TGCAGTGCCGAAGAGGGGGTAGCGGGGCTTAATACGCAGTATTTT. Its protein is CSAEEGVAGLNTQYF. The V and J genes are TRBV20-1 and TRBJ2-3, with 8 bases that match TRBD2. Looked up from germline, CDR1 is DFQATT and CDR2 is SNEGSKA (reference sequence). The trim removed 6 bases at V and 7 bases at J, leaving 15 bases unmatched. The CDR3 sequence is 15 residues long.

The rearrangement joins TRBV7-9 to TRBJ1-5; D gene uncertain. V lost 5 bases to trimming and J lost 7 bases, with 18 bases between them. This CDR3 has 15 amino acids. Germline V gene lookup returns CDR1 SEHNR and CDR2 FQNEAQ (reference sequence). CDR3 sequence: CASSPSDIKRQPQHF. The CDR3 DNA is TGTGCCAGCAGCCCCTCTGACATTAAGAGGCAGCCCCAGCATTTT.

V gene TRBV5-4 combines with J gene TRBJ2-7; D call uncertain. From germline, CDR1 is SGHNT and CDR2 YYREEE (reference sequence). V lost 0 bases to trimming and J lost 0 bases, with 7 bases between them. The CDR3 runs to 14 residues. DNA of the CDR3: TGTGCCAGCAGCTTGGAAGCAAACTCCTACGAGCAGTACTTC. This encodes CASSLEANSYEQYF.

For the CDR3, the DNA is TGCAGTGCTAGAGATGCCGGATTAGGCGGCTACACCTTC. Translation gives CSARDAGLGGYTF. The rearrangement joins TRBV20-1 to TRBJ1-2; D gene ambiguous. In germline, CDR1 is DFQATT, CDR2 SNEGSKA (reference sequence). This CDR3 comprises 13 residues. Trimming left V 0 bases short and J 8 bases short, with 13 bases between.

V is TRBV4-1 and J is TRBJ1-6, with D unresolved. The germline CDR1 and CDR2 sequences are MGHRA and YSYEKL. V dropped 1 base and J dropped 4 bases, with 8 bases sitting between them. The CDR3 covers 15 residues. CDR3 protein: CASSQVTIYNSPLHF. The CDR3 DNA is TGCGCCAGCAGCCAAGTGACAATTTATAATTCACCCCTCCACTTT.

This chain joins TRBV15 and TRBJ2-5; the match to TRBD2 covers 16 bases. There are 18 residues in the CDR3. V trimming: 0 bases; J trimming: 4 bases; junction bases outside the gene matches: 5. Germline CDR1 is LNHNV and CDR2 is YYDKDF (reference sequence). DNA for the CDR3: TGTGCCACCAGCAGAGATCCGGGACTAGCGGGAGGGGGAGAGACCCAGTACTTC. Its protein is CATSRDPGLAGGGETQYF.

This clonotype was detected only a few times. J is TRBJ1-5 and V is TRBV20-1; D may be TRBD1 (5 bases). Trimming removed 6 bases at V and 1 base at J, with 13 bases between. Germline CDR1 is DFQATT and CDR2 is SNEGSKA (reference sequence). The CDR3 spans 14 residues. The CDR3 protein is CSAVAGGSNQPQHF. The CDR3 region has the DNA TGCAGTGCCGTTGCGGGGGGAAGCAATCAGCCCCAGCATTTT.

This clonotype was seen more than once but under ten times. The V gene is TRBV20-1, the J gene TRBJ2-5; D ambiguous. CDR1 is DFQATT and CDR2 is SNEGSKA in the germline V gene (reference sequence). The CDR3 is made up of 17 amino acids. V was cut by 1 base and J by 5 bases, with 23 bases left in between. The CDR3 region is CSARVLDVTRAMETQYF. For the CDR3, the DNA is TGCAGTGCTAGAGTCCTGGACGTCACAAGGGCAATGGAGACCCAGTACTTC.

The V call is TRBV15, the J call TRBJ2-3, with 7 bases aligning to TRBD2. This CDR3 region has 16 residues. Germline CDR1 is LNHNV and CDR2 is YYDKDF (reference sequence). The V gene end was trimmed by 0 bases and the J gene end by 1 base; junction bases not matched to a gene: 4. The CDR3 DNA is TGTGCCACCAGCAGAGAAGCGGGGAAGGGCACAGATACGCAGTATTTT. Its translation: CATSREAGKGTDTQYF.

This sequence joins TRBV7-6 and TRBJ2-3; D unclear. The CDR3 length is 14 residues. V was pared by 5 bases and J by 0 bases, with 9 bases between. Per germline, CDR1 SGHVS and CDR2 FNYEAQ. The CDR3 protein is CASSVTASTDTQYF. The CDR3 DNA is TGTGCCAGCAGCGTCACAGCTAGCACAGATACGCAGTATTTT.

The V call is TRBV11-3, the J call TRBJ2-3; D might be TRBD2 (6 bases). Germline V gene sequence: CDR1 SGHNT, CDR2 YENEEA. CDR3 length: 14 residues. Trimming took 1 base from V and 1 from J, leaving 6 bases between them. This CDR3 is CASSLGGGTDTQYF. Here the CDR3 DNA reads TGTGCCAGCAGCTTAGGCGGGGGCACAGATACGCAGTATTTT.

The chain carries TRBV7-9 and TRBJ1-3; D call uncertain. Trimming left V 2 bases short and J 0 bases short, with 11 bases between. CDR3 size: 16 residues. Germline V gene sequence: CDR1 SEHNR, CDR2 FQNEAQ (reference sequence). This CDR3 reads CASSLINGPSGNTIYF. The DNA for the CDR3 is TGTGCCAGCAGCTTAATCAACGGACCCTCTGGAAACACCATATATTTT.

Comments on this clonotype: Possible read error: a much larger clone is one base away. The V and J genes are TRBV20-1 and TRBJ2-1, with D possibly TRBD1 on 5 matching bases. The CDR3 has 14 residues. V was clipped by 0 bases and J by 9 bases, with 15 bases between them. CDR1 and CDR2 (germline): DFQATT, SNEGSKA (reference sequence). CDR3 amino acids: CSARDLRTKAEQFF. CDR3 sequence (DNA): TGCAGTGCTAGAGATCTACGGACAAAGGCTGAGCAGTTCTTC.

This chain uses TRBV27 with TRBJ2-2, with D unresolved. CDR1 is MNHEY and CDR2 is SMNVEV in the germline V gene (reference sequence). The CDR3 spans 12 residues. Trimming removed 5 bases at V and 7 bases at J, with 8 bases between. The CDR3 DNA sequence: TGTGCCAGCAGTGAGCTGGGCGGGGAGCTGTTTTTT. Its protein product is CASSELGGELFF.

The genes are TRBV19 and TRBJ1-1; 9 bases line up with TRBD1. V trimming: 4 bases; J trimming: 4 bases; junction bases outside the gene matches: 7. The germline gives CDR1 LNHDA, CDR2 SQIVND (reference sequence). This CDR3 has 15 amino acids. The CDR3 loop is CASSTTTGGGTEAFF. In nucleotides, the CDR3 is TGTGCCAGTAGTACGACGACAGGGGGTGGCACTGAAGCTTTCTTT.